The 21 T cell receptor beta chains below were found in one sample sequenced in a study of blood T cell repertoires in COVID-19. The protocol was immunoSEQ multiplex PCR, while the TCRdb copy is restricted to in-frame clones and leaves out a portion. This table holds around 130,000 clones, roughly 80% found once. The sample was peripheral blood. Receptors were obtained from a woman aged 55-70 years with acute or convalescent COVID-19.

The chain couples TRBV4-1 to TRBJ1-5; D unclear. The CDR3 spans 17 residues. V was shortened by 0 bases and J by 5 bases, with 17 bases between the two germline ends. The V gene's germline CDR1 is MGHRA and CDR2 YSYEKL. In nucleotides, the CDR3 is TGCGCCAGCAGCCAAGATCGTTTAGCCAGAGGGCATCAGCCCCAGCATTTT. As protein: CASSQDRLARGHQPQHF.

V usage is TRBV6-2 or TRBV6-3 and J usage is TRBJ2-3; perhaps TRBD1 as D (5 bases). The CDR3 runs to 14 residues. Germline V lookup: CDR1 MNHEY, CDR2 SVGEGT. V was clipped by 1 base and J by 5 bases, with 10 bases between them. CDR3 in amino acids: CASSYFQGGDTQYF. CDR3 sequence (DNA): TGTGCCAGCAGTTACTTCCAGGGTGGAGATACGCAGTATTTT.

The chain employs TRBV10-1 and TRBJ1-1, with D possibly matching TRBD1 (5 bases). This CDR3 spans 15 amino acids. The V and J ends lost 6 bases and 0 bases respectively, with 14 bases between them. The germline gives CDR1 WNHNN, CDR2 SYGVQD (reference sequence). The CDR3 is CASSRGGRLNTEAFF. CDR3 coding DNA: TGCGCCAGCAGCCGGGGGGGACGCCTGAACACTGAAGCTTTCTTT.

This sequence joins TRBV5-4 and TRBJ2-1; 7 bases map to TRBD1. The ends lost 4 bases at V and 5 bases at J; junction bases unmatched: 6. The CDR3 contains 14 residues. From germline, CDR1 is SGHNT and CDR2 YYREEE (reference sequence). CDR3 region: CASSGSGTDNEQFF. DNA for the CDR3: TGTGCCAGCAGCGGCTCCGGGACAGACAATGAGCAGTTCTTC.

This clone has just a few counts. The chain carries TRBV11-2 and TRBJ1-1; 8 nucleotides align to TRBD1. Germline V gene data show CDR1 as SGHAT and CDR2 as FQNNGV. The V and J ends lost 6 bases and 10 bases, in that order; junction bases with no gene match: 10. The CDR3 extends over 13 amino acids. The CDR3 protein is CASRQDRERIAFF. In nucleotides, the CDR3 is TGTGCCAGCAGGCAGGACAGGGAAAGAATAGCTTTCTTT.

The V and J genes are TRBV18 and TRBJ2-5; the D is unclear. The CDR3 sequence is 12 residues long. Trimming left V 1 base short and J 3 bases short, with 3 bases between. CDR1 is KGHSH and CDR2 is LQKENI in the germline V gene. The CDR3 protein is CASSPLKETQYF. The DNA of the CDR3 is TGTGCCAGCTCACCACTTAAAGAGACCCAGTACTTC.

This clone was counted between two and nine times. The genes are TRBV30 and TRBJ1-6; the D is unclear. The V end lost 0 bases, the J end lost 2 bases, and 5 bases lay between the germline ends. The germline V gene has CDR1 GTSNPN and CDR2 SVGIG (reference sequence). This CDR3 is 14 amino acids long. CDR3 protein: CAWSVLAYNSPLHF. CDR3 DNA: TGTGCCTGGAGTGTACTTGCCTATAATTCACCCCTCCACTTT.

The CDR3, as DNA: TGTGCCTGGACAGGGGGCCTTTTCAGTGAGCAGTTCTTC. It yields the protein CAWTGGLFSEQFF. The chain employs TRBV30 and TRBJ2-1; TRBD1 aligns across 8 bases. The junction had 8 bases not matched to a gene; V was cut back by 4 bases and J by 9 bases. The CDR3 is 13 residues long. The germline V gene encodes CDR1 GTSNPN and CDR2 SVGIG (reference sequence).

The chain links TRBV6-2 or TRBV6-3 to TRBJ2-5; D may be TRBD1 (5 bases). Germline values: CDR1 MNHEY, CDR2 SVGEGT. The CDR3 has 13 residues. V was pared by 0 bases and J by 6 bases, with 8 bases between. The CDR3 loop is CASSYSQGKTQYF. CDR3 DNA: TGTGCCAGCAGTTACTCGCAGGGAAAGACCCAGTACTTC.

This rearrangement joins TRBV18 to TRBJ1-2; D gene ambiguous. Germline V gives CDR1 KGHSH, CDR2 LQKENI. The CDR3 spans 14 residues. Trimming removed 3 bases at V and 1 base at J, with 9 bases between. The CDR3 sequence is CASSPGQNNYGYTF. The CDR3 region has the DNA TGTGCCAGCTCACCGGGCCAGAATAACTATGGCTACACCTTC.

In its sample, this clone was seen a few times. The chain couples TRBV19 to TRBJ2-2, with D unclear. The CDR3 is made up of 11 amino acids. In germline, CDR1 is LNHDA, CDR2 SQIVND (reference sequence). Trimming removed 7 bases from V and 6 bases from J, with 6 bases in between. This CDR3 reads CASNRAGELFF. CDR3 DNA: TGTGCCAGTAACCGAGCCGGGGAGCTGTTTTTT.

This rearrangement joins TRBV3-1 (or the pseudogene TRBV3-2) to TRBJ2-7; TRBD1 aligns across 7 bases. V trimming: 4 bases; J trimming: 2 bases; junction bases outside the gene matches: 8. In germline, CDR1 is LGHDT, CDR2 YNNKEL (reference sequence). The CDR3 has 15 amino acids. CDR3: CASSPTTTGPYEQYF. CDR3 DNA sequence: TGTGCCAGCAGCCCCACAACGACAGGGCCCTACGAGCAGTACTTC.

The rearrangement joins TRBV25-1 to TRBJ1-1; D is possibly TRBD1 (6 bases). Trimming took off 2 bases at V and 7 bases at J, with 11 bases between the two ends. Per germline, CDR1 MGHDK and CDR2 SYGVNS. The CDR3 has 13 amino acids. CDR3: CASSEQQGFEAFF. DNA for the CDR3: TGTGCCAGCAGTGAACAACAGGGTTTTGAAGCTTTCTTT.

This sequence joins TRBV5-5 and TRBJ1-5; TRBD1 matches at 9 bases. The CDR3 runs 15 residues. The V segment lost 0 bases and the J segment 4 bases; nucleotides outside the gene matches: 2. The germline CDR1 and CDR2 sequences are SGHKS and YYEKEE (reference sequence). CDR3 loop: CASSLVGTGNQPQHF. The CDR3 DNA sequence: TGTGCCAGCAGCTTGGTCGGGACAGGGAATCAGCCCCAGCATTTT.

The CDR3 coding sequence is TGCGCCAGCAGCTTGGGGCAGGGCTTAGTCAACGTCCTGACTTTC. Protein sequence: CASSLGQGLVNVLTF. The V and J genes are TRBV5-1 and TRBJ2-6, with TRBD1 as a possible D gene (5 bases). Germline assignment: CDR1 SGHRS and CDR2 YFSETQ. This CDR3 is 15 amino acids long. Trimming took 0 bases from V and 9 from J, leaving 13 bases between them.

The V gene is TRBV10-3, the J gene TRBJ2-2, with a weak D call TRBD2 (7 bases). Trimming stripped 8 bases from V and 2 bases from J, with 18 bases between. CDR1 and CDR2 from the germline V gene are ENHRY and SYGVKD. This CDR3 region has 16 residues. The CDR3 region is CAIRGGGGLNTGELFF. The CDR3 nucleotides are TGTGCCATCCGCGGGGGAGGGGGGCTCAACACCGGGGAGCTGTTTTTT.

The V and J genes are TRBV5-5 and TRBJ1-2; 9 bases map to TRBD1. Germline V gives CDR1 SGHKS, CDR2 YYEKEE (reference sequence). V lost 4 bases and J lost 5; bases outside the gene matches: 9. This CDR3 is built from 15 residues. In DNA form, the CDR3 reads TGTGCCAGCAGCCCGTCGGGACAGGGTCCTTATGGCTACACCTTC. This gives the protein CASSPSGQGPYGYTF.

The gene calls are TRBV7-3 and TRBJ2-1; 10 positions agree with TRBD2. The V segment lost 6 bases and the J segment 8 bases; nucleotides outside the gene matches: 4. The CDR3 is made up of 13 amino acids. Germline CDR1 reads SGHTA; CDR2 reads FQGTGA. CDR3 bases: TGTGCCAGCAGTCCCAGCGGGGGGGATGAGCAGTTCTTC. This encodes CASSPSGGDEQFF.

The chain recombines TRBV11-2 with TRBJ1-2, with 11 positions matching TRBD1. From germline, CDR1 is SGHAT and CDR2 FQNNGV. CDR3 length: 14 amino acids. The V segment lost 4 bases and the J segment 4 bases; nucleotides outside the gene matches: 2. The DNA of the CDR3 is TGTGCCAGCAGCTCCGGGACAGGGGGCTATGGCTACACCTTC. Amino acid sequence: CASSSGTGGYGYTF.

The rearrangement uses TRBV5-1 and TRBJ1-2; D uncertain. CDR1 is SGHRS and CDR2 is YFSETQ in the germline V gene. V lost 4 bases and J 1 base, leaving 5 bases between the germline ends. The CDR3 extends over 12 amino acids. In DNA form, the CDR3 reads TGCGCCAGCAGCGAGGTTAACTATGGCTACACCTTC. Its translation: CASSEVNYGYTF. The entire variable domain, with the rest obtained from reference TRBV5-1 and TRBJ1-2, is as follows: KAGVTQTPRYLIKTRGQQVTLSCSPISGHRSVSWYQQTPGQGLQFLFEYFSETQRNKGNFPGRFSGRQFSNSRSEMNVSTLELGDSALYLCASSEVNYGYTFGSGTRLTVV.

The chain links TRBV20-1 to TRBJ1-1, with D unresolved. The CDR3 is 15 amino acids. Trimming shortened V by 5 bases and J by 11 bases, and 27 bases separated the two germline ends. The germline CDR1 and CDR2 sequences are DFQATT and SNEGSKA (reference sequence). The CDR3 nucleotides are TGCAGTGCTGGTGACGGGTGGAGGGTTAGAAGGCTTGCTTTCTTT. Translating gives CSAGDGWRVRRLAFF.